The 26 T cell receptor beta chains listed next were all sequenced from one sample in a study of blood T cell repertoires in COVID-19. Clones were sequenced by immunoSEQ multiplex PCR, and TCRdb holds only the in-frame ones, with some missing. Found here are more than 35,000 clones, less than 70% of them singletons; the top ten hold around 5.9%. The sample consisted of peripheral blood. The receptor set was obtained from an elderly man with acute or convalescent COVID-19.

V and J are TRBV9 and TRBJ2-5; 9 nucleotides align to TRBD1. In germline, CDR1 is SGDLS, CDR2 YYNGEE. The CDR3 spans 15 residues. V trimming: 0 bases; J trimming: 3 bases; junction bases outside the gene matches: 3. In nucleotides, the CDR3 is TGTGCCAGCAGCGTAGTAGGGGACAGGGAAGAGACCCAGTACTTC. It translates to CASSVVGDREETQYF.

In this sample, this clone turned up once. The chain employs TRBV7-6 and TRBJ2-7; 7 positions agree with TRBD1. The trim removed 5 bases at V and 2 bases at J, leaving 12 bases unmatched. Per the germline V gene, CDR1 is SGHVS and CDR2 is FNYEAQ. This CDR3 is built from 16 residues. This CDR3 reads CASSRLAATGAYEQYF. The CDR3, as DNA: TGTGCCAGCAGCCGCCTTGCGGCCACAGGGGCCTACGAGCAGTACTTC.

The DNA of the CDR3 is TGTGCCAGCACTCAGGGGGTGGGAAATCAGCCCCAGCATTTT. It translates to CASTQGVGNQPQHF. V usage is TRBV4-2 and J usage is TRBJ1-5; TRBD1 matches 7 bases. Germline CDR1 and CDR2: LGHNA and YNFKEQ. The CDR3 contains 14 residues. V lost 7 bases to trimming and J lost 4 bases; unmatched junction nucleotides: 7.

The chain is built from TRBV12-5 and TRBJ1-1; 10 bases match TRBD1. The CDR3 is made up of 17 amino acids. The trim removed 0 bases at V and 3 bases at J, leaving 7 bases unmatched. CDR1 is LGHNT, CDR2 FRNRAP, per germline. The CDR3 loop reads CASGLVAGTGDDTEAFF. The CDR3 region has the DNA TGTGCTAGTGGTTTGGTAGCCGGGACAGGGGACGACACTGAAGCTTTCTTT.

This clone was picked up a small number of times. V is TRBV5-1 and J is TRBJ2-7; TRBD2 might be the D (6 bases). Trimming left V 4 bases short and J 1 base short, with 12 bases between. The CDR3 loop spans 14 amino acids. The germline CDR1 and CDR2 sequences are SGHRS and YFSETQ. CDR3 sequence: CASSPGGTSYEQYF. DNA of the CDR3: TGCGCCAGCAGCCCTGGCGGGACTTCCTACGAGCAGTACTTC.

This clone has more than one count but fewer than ten. CDR3 nucleotides: TGTGCCAGCAGCCAAGACAGAAACCACTATGGCTACACCTTC. This encodes CASSQDRNHYGYTF. The J gene is TRBJ1-2, the V gene TRBV3-1 (or the pseudogene TRBV3-2); D is unclear. Germline assignment: CDR1 LGHDT and CDR2 YNNKEL (reference sequence). This CDR3 contains 14 residues. V lost 0 bases to trimming and J lost 3 bases, with 8 bases between them.

This clone has only a few counts. The chain is built from TRBV5-1 and TRBJ1-4, with D possibly TRBD1 on 6 matching bases. Per germline, CDR1 SGHRS and CDR2 YFSETQ. V gave up 0 bases and J gave up 10 bases, with 19 bases separating them. The CDR3 covers 16 residues. In DNA form, the CDR3 reads TGCGCCAGCAGCTTGGCCCCGCAGGGGAGAGTAGGAAAACTGTTTTTT. It is translated as CASSLAPQGRVGKLFF.

This chain uses TRBV19 with TRBJ2-7; 10 nucleotides align to TRBD1. In germline, CDR1 is LNHDA, CDR2 SQIVND (reference sequence). This CDR3 has 14 residues. After removal of 4 bases from V and 5 bases from J, the junction contained 5 bases not matched to a gene. The CDR3 DNA follows: TGTGCCAGTAGTAGCCGACAGGGGGCGAACGAGCAGTACTTC. It specifies CASSSRQGANEQYF.

The rearrangement uses TRBV7-8 and TRBJ1-1; D is uncertain. Germline-derived CDR1 and CDR2 are SGHVS and FQNEAQ. The V and J ends lost 1 base and 1 base respectively, with 4 bases between them. The CDR3 spans 13 residues. In DNA, the CDR3 is TGTGCCAGCAGCTTAGTAAAGAACACTGAAGCTTTCTTT. Translation gives CASSLVKNTEAFF.

This clone was found a few times. This rearrangement joins TRBV6-5 to TRBJ1-1; no clear D gene. The CDR3 is 12 amino acids. Trimming cost V 3 bases and J 2 bases, with 4 bases left between them. Germline CDR1 reads MNHEY; CDR2 reads SVGAGI. The CDR3 spells CASSYSNTEAFF. CDR3 DNA sequence: TGTGCCAGCAGTTATTCAAACACTGAAGCTTTCTTT.

A few counts support this clone. The rearrangement links TRBV30 to TRBJ1-5, with 7 bases fitting TRBD1. The CDR3 covers 13 residues. Germline CDR1 is GTSNPN and CDR2 is SVGIG (reference sequence). Trimming removed 5 bases from V and 7 bases from J; junction bases left unmatched: 8. The CDR3 loop reads CAWEEGAGQPQHF. The CDR3 nucleotides are TGTGCCTGGGAAGAGGGGGCCGGGCAGCCCCAGCATTTT.

V is TRBV4-2 and J is TRBJ2-3; tentatively, D is TRBD2 (7 bases). The CDR3 totals 15 residues. Trimming shortened V by 3 bases and J by 4 bases, and 14 bases separated the two germline ends. CDR1 LGHNA and CDR2 YNFKEQ come from the germline V gene. The CDR3 bases are TGTGCCAGCAGCCAGGGGGGGGGCGACGCAGATACGCAGTATTTT. The encoded protein is CASSQGGGDADTQYF.

The rearrangement uses TRBV19 and TRBJ2-3, with TRBD2 identical over 12 bases. The V and J ends lost 5 bases and 4 bases, in that order; junction bases with no gene match: 4. The CDR3 runs to 15 residues. Germline-derived CDR1 and CDR2 are LNHDA and SQIVND (reference sequence). The CDR3 reads CASSGSSGGADTQYF. The DNA for the CDR3 is TGTGCCAGTAGTGGGTCTAGCGGGGGGGCAGATACGCAGTATTTT.

V and J are TRBV5-6 and TRBJ1-6; 10 positions match TRBD1. The CDR3 contains 14 residues. CDR1 is SGHDT, CDR2 YYEEEE, per germline. V shed 4 bases and J 9 bases; nucleotides not matched to a gene: 4. The CDR3 region has the DNA TGTGCCAGCAGCCGGGACAGGGGAATTTCACCCCTCCACTTT. It yields the protein CASSRDRGISPLHF. Supplemented by reference TRBV5-6 and TRBJ1-6, the full variable domain reads DAGVTQSPTHLIKTRGQQVTLRCSPKSGHDTVSWYQQALGQGPQFIFQYYEEEERQRGNFPDRFSGHQFPNYSSELNVNALLLGDSALYLCASSRDRGISPLHFGNGTRLTVT.

In its sample, this clone was seen a few times. The V gene is TRBV28, the J gene TRBJ1-3; tentative D call: TRBD1 (5 bases). The germline CDR1 and CDR2 sequences are MDHEN and SYDVKM. V lost 2 bases and J lost 4, with 9 bases in between. The CDR3 consists of 14 residues. CDR3 residues: CASSLRTTGNTIYF. DNA for the CDR3: TGTGCCAGCAGTTTAAGGACAACAGGAAACACCATATATTTT. Full variable domain (remainder filled in from reference TRBV28 and TRBJ1-3): DVKVTQSSRYLVKRTGEKVFLECVQDMDHENMFWYRQDPGLGLRLIYFSYDVKMKEKGDIPEGYSVSREKKERFSLILESASTNQTSMYLCASSLRTTGNTIYFGEGSWLTVV.

This clone was counted once. The chain uses TRBV18 and TRBJ2-2; no definite D call. V gave up 3 bases and J gave up 5 bases, with 13 bases separating them. Looked up from germline, CDR1 is KGHSH and CDR2 is LQKENI. CDR3 length equals 15 residues. As DNA, the CDR3 is TGTGCCAGCTCACCTATCTCTGACGGGACCGGGGAGCTGTTTTTT. Translation: CASSPISDGTGELFF.

The rearrangement links TRBV18 to TRBJ1-1; weak D call: TRBD1 (5 bases). V lost 3 bases, J lost 1 base, and 9 bases lay in between. Germline loops: CDR1 KGHSH, CDR2 LQKENI. This CDR3 is built from 14 residues. In DNA, the CDR3 is TGTGCCAGCTCACCCCTGGGGGGGAACACTGAAGCTTTCTTT. This sequence encodes CASSPLGGNTEAFF.

In its sample, this clone was seen a few times. This chain uses TRBV11-3 with TRBJ2-3; 8 positions match TRBD1. Germline lookup yields CDR1 SGHNT and CDR2 YENEEA. The CDR3 totals 16 residues. The V segment lost 5 bases and the J segment 5 bases; nucleotides outside the gene matches: 12. DNA for the CDR3: TGTGCCAGCAGCCCCCGCACAGGGGGAAGGGTAGATACGCAGTATTTT. This sequence encodes CASSPRTGGRVDTQYF.

This chain connects TRBV6-5 to TRBJ2-3, with 8 nucleotides matching TRBD1. CDR1 and CDR2 from the germline V gene are MNHEY and SVGAGI. The CDR3 loop spans 15 amino acids. After removal of 6 bases from V and 2 bases from J, the junction contained 7 bases not matched to a gene. This CDR3 reads CASSTGTGSTDTQYF. In DNA, the CDR3 is TGTGCCAGCAGCACCGGGACAGGATCCACAGATACGCAGTATTTT.

The table lists this clone with a few counts. The chain has TRBV6-5 and TRBJ2-7; TRBD1 might be the D (6 bases). V lost 6 bases to trimming and J lost 2 bases, with 11 bases between them. Germline loops: CDR1 MNHEY, CDR2 SVGAGI. This CDR3 comprises 13 residues. The CDR3 DNA is TGTGCCAGCAGCCGACAGGAAACCTACGAGCAGTACTTC. Translation: CASSRQETYEQYF.

This clone was seen ten or more times. V and J are TRBV7-9 and TRBJ1-1, with D possibly TRBD1 on 5 matching bases. CDR1 SEHNR and CDR2 FQNEAQ come from the germline V gene (reference sequence). The CDR3 has 16 amino acids. V lost 1 base and J lost 1, with 13 bases in between. The CDR3 loop reads CASSLGTNRRNTEAFF. The CDR3, as DNA: TGTGCCAGCAGCTTAGGAACGAACAGGAGGAACACTGAAGCTTTCTTT.

Worth noting for this clone: The same CDR3 can be traced to other DNA sequences in this sample. The chain has TRBV5-8 and TRBJ2-5, with D possibly being TRBD2 (6 bases). The CDR3 covers 15 residues. Between the trimmed V and J ends, which lost 3 bases and 0 bases, there was a span of 12 bases. CDR1 is SGHTS, CDR2 YDEGEE, per germline. CDR3 coding DNA: TGTGCCAGCAGCTCTGGATGGGGGGACCAAGAGACCCAGTACTTC. This gives the protein CASSSGWGDQETQYF. Supplemented by reference TRBV5-8 and TRBJ2-5, the full variable domain reads EAGVTQSPTHLIKTRGQQATLRCSPISGHTSVYWYQQALGLGLQFLLWYDEGEERNRGNFPPRFSGRQFPNYSSELNVNALELEDSALYLCASSSGWGDQETQYFGPGTRLLVL.

The CDR3 is CASSRDSLNNEQFF. In DNA, the CDR3 is TGTGCCAGCAGTCGGGACAGCCTCAACAATGAGCAGTTCTTC. This chain uses TRBV6-5 with TRBJ2-1; 7 bases align to TRBD1. J gave up 5 bases and V 5 bases, and 6 bases lay outside the gene matches. Germline values: CDR1 MNHEY, CDR2 SVGAGI. This CDR3 is 14 amino acids long.

This clone was counted between two and nine times. This chain links TRBV4-3 with TRBJ1-4, with D hard to call. V lost 4 bases, J lost 5 bases, and 14 bases lay in between. This CDR3 comprises 15 residues. Germline V gene sequence: CDR1 LGHNA, CDR2 YSLEER. CDR3 coding DNA: TGCGCCAGCAGCCCCGGGATGACTCAAAATGAAAAACTGTTTTTT. It encodes CASSPGMTQNEKLFF.

V and J are TRBV6-5 and TRBJ1-5; 12 bases align to TRBD1. The CDR3 is made up of 15 amino acids. Germline CDR1 reads MNHEY; CDR2 reads SVGAGI. The ends lost 6 bases at V and 4 bases at J; junction bases unmatched: 4. The CDR3 coding sequence is TGTGCCAGCAGGGGACAGGGGGCATCAAATCAGCCCCAGCATTTT. Its translation is CASRGQGASNQPQHF.

This chain uses TRBV27 with TRBJ1-5; D is unclear. Between the trimmed V and J ends, which lost 6 bases and 0 bases, there was a span of 12 bases. This CDR3 spans 15 amino acids. CDR1 MNHEY and CDR2 SMNVEV come from the germline V gene (reference sequence). The CDR3 DNA sequence: TGTGCCAGCAGGTCGGGGATCATTAGCAATCAGCCCCAGCATTTT. Amino acids: CASRSGIISNQPQHF.